This entry is about one T cell receptor (beta chain). This CDR3 spans 15 amino acids. Germline assignment: CDR1 SGHRS and CDR2 YFSETQ. This record belongs to a study of monozygotic twins with inflammatory bowel disease. TCRdb reprocessed the 5' RACE reads, keeping one entry per CDR3 protein, no DNA. The sample features approximately 330,000 distinct CDR3 sequences, with roughly 2% in its top ten. This chain uses TRBV5-1 with TRBJ1-4; TCRdb outputs TRBD1, but without DNA this stays unchecked. The source is a human donor with ulcerative colitis or Crohn's disease, or a healthy co-twin of an affected twin (not recorded which). Specimen: blood. CDR3 sequence: CASSSEGGTGEKLFF.